What follows are 31 T cell receptor beta chains derived from one specimen sequenced in a study of CD4 T cells in relation to SARS-CoV-2 and coronaviruses. Clones were read by immunoSEQ multiplex PCR, and TCRdb kept only the in-frame ones, dropping some. In the table there are about 59,000 clones, around 86% of which are singletons. The unexposed donors gave CD4+ T cells in about 2010-2019, prior to COVID-19. What was sequenced was memory CD4+ T cells from PBMCs. Source of these receptors: a human donor in good health.

The chain combines TRBV24-1 with TRBJ2-1, with a tentative D call TRBD2 (6 bases). Germline assignment: CDR1 KGHDR and CDR2 SFDVKD. Trimming pared 3 bases from V and 7 bases from J, leaving 12 bases between. This CDR3 has 14 residues. Written as DNA, the CDR3 is TGTGCCACCAGTGATAGTAGCGGAGGAAATGAGCAGTTCTTC. Residues: CATSDSSGGNEQFF.

The rearrangement joins TRBV3-1 (or the pseudogene TRBV3-2) to TRBJ2-3, with 7 bases lining up with TRBD2. V shed 4 bases and J 1 base; nucleotides not matched to a gene: 5. Germline V gene sequence: CDR1 LGHDT, CDR2 YNNKEL (reference sequence). CDR3 length: 15 amino acids. CDR3 DNA: TGTGCCAGCAGCCGGGAGACTAGCCGCACAGATACGCAGTATTTT. Its translation: CASSRETSRTDTQYF.

The V gene is TRBV5-5, the J gene TRBJ2-7, with 11 nucleotides matching TRBD2. Germline-derived CDR1 and CDR2 are SGHKS and YYEKEE (reference sequence). This CDR3 is 17 amino acids long. Unmatched junction bases numbered 7, after V lost 1 base and J lost 1 base. Here the CDR3 reads CASSLSASGRLSYEQYF. The CDR3 nucleotides read TGTGCCAGCAGCTTGTCGGCTAGCGGGAGGCTATCCTACGAGCAGTACTTC.

The chain is built from TRBV2 and TRBJ2-5; D possibly corresponds to TRBD1 (6 bases). The CDR3 contains 13 residues. Germline CDR1 SNHLY, CDR2 FYNNEI. V shed 7 bases and J shed 5 bases, with 14 bases lying between them. The CDR3 coding sequence is TGTGCCAGCACCTTTGACAGGATGGAGACCCAGTACTTC. Protein: CASTFDRMETQYF. The full variable domain, rest sourced from reference TRBV2 and TRBJ2-5, is EPEVTQTPSHQVTQMGQEVILRCVPISNHLYFYWYRQILGQKVEFLVSFYNNEISEKSEIFDDQFSVERPDGSNFTLKIRSTKLEDSAMYFCASTFDRMETQYFGPGTRLLVL.

The chain uses TRBV18 and TRBJ2-1; possible D gene TRBD1, 6 bases. The CDR3 contains 16 residues. In germline, CDR1 is KGHSH, CDR2 LQKENI. V gave up 1 base and J gave up 9 bases, with 19 bases separating them. DNA of the CDR3: TGTGCCAGCTCACCACGAATGACTGGGGGCGAGCTTGAGCAGTTCTTC. It specifies CASSPRMTGGELEQFF.

About this clone: The same CDR3 is also encoded by other DNA sequences in this sample. The chain carries TRBV3-1 (or the pseudogene TRBV3-2) and TRBJ1-3, with D maybe TRBD1 (6 bases). In germline, CDR1 is LGHDT, CDR2 YNNKEL (reference sequence). V was pared by 3 bases and J by 2 bases, with 8 bases between. The CDR3 sequence is 14 residues long. Here the CDR3 reads CASSHQGPGNTIYF. Written as DNA, the CDR3 is TGTGCCAGCAGCCACCAGGGGCCTGGAAACACCATATATTTT.

By frequency in the sample, this clone is medium-sized. The J gene is TRBJ2-1, the V gene TRBV7-3; 9 bases match TRBD1. V trimming: 5 bases; J trimming: 0 bases; junction bases outside the gene matches: 8. Germline CDR1 is SGHTA and CDR2 is FQGTGA. This CDR3 has 17 residues. The CDR3 DNA reads as TGTGCCAGCAGCCCCAGGGACAGGGCTAGCTCCTACAATGAGCAGTTCTTC. This sequence encodes CASSPRDRASSYNEQFF.

The rearrangement uses TRBV6-5 and TRBJ2-7; TRBD2 matches 11 bases. The CDR3 is 13 amino acids. The J segment lost 3 bases and the V segment lost 6 bases, leaving 1 base of the junction unmatched. Germline V gene lookup returns CDR1 MNHEY and CDR2 SVGAGI. CDR3 DNA: TGTGCCAGCAGGGGGACTAGCGGCTACGAGCAGTACTTC. Amino acid sequence: CASRGTSGYEQYF.

The J gene is TRBJ2-7, the V gene TRBV28; D not resolved. Germline V CDR1 and CDR2: MDHEN, SYDVKM. This CDR3 has 13 amino acids. Trimming removed 2 bases at V and 4 bases at J, with 9 bases between. The CDR3 DNA follows: TGTGCCAGCAGTTTAACCATTCTTTACGAGCAGTACTTC. Amino acid sequence: CASSLTILYEQYF.

The V call is TRBV19, the J call TRBJ2-1; 9 positions agree with TRBD2. The V segment lost 6 bases and the J segment 0 bases; nucleotides outside the gene matches: 3. The CDR3 has 15 residues. Germline CDR1 and CDR2: LNHDA and SQIVND (reference sequence). CDR3 residues: CASRLAGYSYNEQFF. In nucleotides, the CDR3 is TGTGCCAGTAGGCTAGCGGGGTACTCCTACAATGAGCAGTTCTTC.

The chain carries TRBV4-1 and TRBJ1-2; the D is unclear. The CDR3 sequence is 14 residues long. CDR1 MGHRA and CDR2 YSYEKL come from the germline V gene. V lost 2 bases and J lost 5, with 12 bases in between. Here the CDR3 reads CASSQSHSDYGYTF. The CDR3 DNA follows: TGCGCCAGCAGCCAAAGTCACTCAGATTATGGCTACACCTTC.

V usage is TRBV28 and J usage is TRBJ1-1; 7 nucleotides match TRBD1. Germline loops: CDR1 MDHEN, CDR2 SYDVKM. V lost 6 bases to trimming and J lost 11 bases; unmatched junction nucleotides: 12. This CDR3 has 13 residues. The CDR3: CASSPAPAQGAFF. CDR3 DNA sequence: TGTGCCAGCAGCCCTGCGCCCGCACAGGGGGCTTTCTTT.

The chain is built from TRBV4-1 and TRBJ2-7; 8 bases are a match to TRBD2. CDR1 is MGHRA and CDR2 is YSYEKL in the germline V gene. The CDR3 has 15 amino acids. Unmatched junction bases numbered 9, after V lost 1 base and J lost 7 bases. The CDR3 here is CASSQGSAGGFEQYF. The CDR3 DNA reads TGCGCCAGCAGCCAAGGCTCTGCGGGAGGATTTGAGCAGTACTTC.

This clone was seen only once. The V call is TRBV24-1, the J call TRBJ2-7; D uncertain. Germline lookup yields CDR1 KGHDR and CDR2 SFDVKD. V gave up 3 bases and J gave up 2 bases, with 10 bases separating them. CDR3 size: 14 residues. CDR3 amino acids: CATSDIIPPYEQYF. The DNA of the CDR3 is TGTGCCACCAGTGATATTATTCCTCCCTACGAGCAGTACTTC.

The chain couples TRBV11-2 to TRBJ2-4; maybe TRBD2 (6 bases). The length of the CDR3 is 15 residues. Deletions cut 5 bases from V and 4 bases from J, with 15 bases between. The germline gives CDR1 SGHAT, CDR2 FQNNGV. The CDR3 region is CASSPTSGGKNIQYF. CDR3 coding DNA: TGTGCCAGCAGCCCCACATCCGGGGGAAAAAACATTCAGTACTTC. Complete variable domain (other parts from reference TRBV11-2 and TRBJ2-4): EAGVAQSPRYKIIEKRQSVAFWCNPISGHATLYWYQQILGQGPKLLIQFQNNGVVDDSQLPKDRFSAERLKGVDSTLKIQPAKLEDSAVYLCASSPTSGGKNIQYFGAGTRLSVL.

V gene TRBV4-1 combines with J gene TRBJ1-1; no definite D call. The CDR3 contains 14 residues. CDR1 is MGHRA and CDR2 is YSYEKL in the germline V gene. Trimming cost V 1 base and J 7 bases, with 13 bases left between them. CDR3 protein: CASSQGFTPYEAFF. The CDR3, as DNA: TGCGCCAGCAGCCAAGGTTTCACACCCTATGAAGCTTTCTTT.

The chain links TRBV28 to TRBJ2-7, with 8 bases lining up with TRBD1. The CDR3 spans 15 residues. The V gene end was trimmed by 7 bases and the J gene end by 0 bases; junction bases not matched to a gene: 8. CDR1 MDHEN and CDR2 SYDVKM come from the germline V gene. The CDR3 DNA reads as TGTGCCAGCACCCGACTCGGACAGGGCTCCTACGAGCAGTACTTC. Translation: CASTRLGQGSYEQYF.

Regarding this clone: The missing conserved phenylalanine or tryptophan at the end of this CDR3 makes a read error likely. The DNA is left out, because the CDR3 cannot be placed on it with certainty; the CDR3 is given as TCRdb lists it. The V and J genes are TRBV15 and TRBJ1-6; no DNA check was done on the table's D call, TRBD1. Looked up from germline, CDR1 is LNHNV and CDR2 is YYDKDF (reference sequence). The CDR3 is 10 amino acids in total, end residues counted. CDR3 region: CATSRTDRGK.

The rearrangement joins TRBV7-6 to TRBJ2-7; 8 bases are a match to TRBD2. The V and J ends lost 1 base and 6 bases, in that order; junction bases with no gene match: 8. This CDR3 is built from 15 residues. CDR1 and CDR2 (germline): SGHVS, FNYEAQ. CDR3 sequence: CASSLDRAGVSEQYF. The CDR3 region has the DNA TGTGCCAGCAGCTTAGATCGAGCGGGAGTGAGCGAGCAGTACTTC.

The CDR3 spells CASSPRQREKLFF. CDR3 bases: TGTGCCAGCAGCCCCCGACAGAGAGAAAAACTGTTTTTT. This sequence joins TRBV5-5 and TRBJ1-4, with D possibly TRBD1 on 5 matching bases. CDR3 size: 13 residues. The V end was cut by 4 bases, the J end by 8 bases, with 12 bases between. Germline-derived CDR1 and CDR2 are SGHKS and YYEKEE (reference sequence).

The chain couples TRBV27 to TRBJ2-7; 9 bases line up with TRBD1. CDR3 length: 15 residues. Germline CDR1 is MNHEY and CDR2 is SMNVEV (reference sequence). The V gene end was trimmed by 1 base and the J gene end by 2 bases; junction bases not matched to a gene: 3. CDR3 protein: CASSLFGTGPYEQYF. The CDR3 bases are TGTGCCAGCAGTTTATTCGGGACAGGGCCCTACGAGCAGTACTTC.

The genes are TRBV28 and TRBJ1-5; perhaps TRBD1 as D (5 bases). Germline V gene data show CDR1 as MDHEN and CDR2 as SYDVKM. There are 14 residues in the CDR3. Trimming took off 6 bases at V and 7 bases at J, with 16 bases between the two ends. CDR3 region: CASSHHERDQPQHF. CDR3 nucleotide sequence: TGTGCCAGCAGCCATCACGAGAGGGACCAGCCCCAGCATTTT.

The V gene is TRBV3-1 (or the pseudogene TRBV3-2), the J gene TRBJ1-1, with TRBD1 identical over 7 bases. CDR3 length: 15 residues. Germline CDR1 LGHDT, CDR2 YNNKEL (reference sequence). V trimming: 5 bases; J trimming: 5 bases; junction bases outside the gene matches: 11. The CDR3 region has the DNA TGTGCCAGCAGCTTGCGATCCGACAGGGCGACTGAAGCTTTCTTT. Amino acids: CASSLRSDRATEAFF.

V and J are TRBV4-2 and TRBJ1-2; D gene unclear. V was trimmed by 0 bases and J by 2 bases, leaving 10 bases between them. Germline V CDR1 and CDR2: LGHNA, YNFKEQ. The CDR3 is 15 amino acids. The CDR3 here is CASSQDISFNYGYTF. Here the CDR3 DNA reads TGTGCCAGCAGCCAAGACATCAGTTTCAACTATGGCTACACCTTC.

The chain recombines TRBV4-1 with TRBJ2-1, with 9 bases matching TRBD2. The CDR3 sequence is 17 residues long. From germline, CDR1 is MGHRA and CDR2 YSYEKL. V lost 0 bases to trimming and J lost 8 bases; unmatched junction nucleotides: 11. CDR3 region: CASSQEGLLAGGDEQFF. DNA for the CDR3: TGCGCCAGCAGCCAAGAAGGGCTACTAGCGGGTGGCGATGAGCAGTTCTTC.

The chain links TRBV6-5 to TRBJ2-1; 13 nucleotides align to TRBD2. Germline CDR1 is MNHEY and CDR2 is SVGAGI. The CDR3 consists of 14 residues. In DNA form, the CDR3 reads TGTGCTCTGCGGACTAGCGGGAGTCTTAATGAGCAGTTCTTC. Residues: CALRTSGSLNEQFF.

V and J are TRBV10-1 and TRBJ2-2, with D uncertain. The CDR3 loop spans 16 amino acids. Trimming cost V 0 bases and J 8 bases, with 16 bases left between them. CDR1 WNHNN and CDR2 SYGVQD come from the germline V gene (reference sequence). The chain's CDR3 is CASSESRLTVGGELFF. As DNA, the CDR3 is TGCGCCAGCAGTGAGTCGAGATTAACTGTAGGAGGGGAGCTGTTTTTT.

This chain uses TRBV5-1 with TRBJ2-1; 11 bases line up with TRBD2. Germline loops: CDR1 SGHRS, CDR2 YFSETQ. V lost 1 base and J lost 9; bases outside the gene matches: 6. This CDR3 is 15 amino acids long. The CDR3 here is CASSLTSGSVGEQFF. The CDR3 DNA reads as TGCGCCAGCAGCTTGACTAGCGGGAGCGTAGGTGAGCAGTTCTTC.

The chain links TRBV29-1 to TRBJ2-1, with 8 bases aligning to TRBD1. Germline CDR1 is SQVTM and CDR2 is ANQGSEA. The V segment lost 6 bases and the J segment 5 bases; nucleotides outside the gene matches: 21. The CDR3 is 18 amino acids. CDR3 amino acids: CSVLPGTGLIRGNNEQFF. The CDR3 DNA reads as TGCAGCGTCTTACCCGGGACAGGTTTGATAAGGGGTAACAATGAGCAGTTCTTC.

The chain joins TRBV14 to TRBJ2-5, with a weak D call TRBD2 (5 bases). V lost 1 base to trimming and J lost 0 bases, with 9 bases between them. Germline V gene lookup returns CDR1 SGHDN and CDR2 FVKESK. This CDR3 is 15 amino acids long. CDR3 sequence reads: CASSQVRGNQETQYF. CDR3 coding DNA: TGTGCCAGCAGCCAAGTTCGGGGTAACCAAGAGACCCAGTACTTC.

The J gene is TRBJ1-2, the V gene TRBV19; D is uncertain. Germline V gives CDR1 LNHDA, CDR2 SQIVND (reference sequence). CDR3 length: 20 residues. Trimming took 5 bases from V and 9 from J, leaving 37 bases between them. CDR3 residues: CASSPPRIAGLASATPRYTF. The DNA of the CDR3 is TGTGCCAGTAGTCCGCCCCGGATTGCAGGTCTGGCATCCGCTACCCCACGCTACACCTTC.